One and the same sample provided the 11 T cell receptor beta chains below, sequenced in a study of blood T cell repertoires in COVID-19 (dated by TCRdb to 2020 to 2022). The library relied on the immunoSEQ multiplex PCR assay. TCRdb stores this immuneACCESS table with in-frame sequences only. Part of the clones is absent; in the studies checked, under half of the shortfall reflects unresolved V genes, and no reason is known for the rest. Across this sample there are around 400,000 clones, with just over 90% seen only once. Of the sample, 0.86% is held by the ten largest clones. What was sequenced was PBMCs or T cells enriched from blood (not recorded which). Receptor source: a woman between 40 and 55 years old who had been exposed to COVID-19.

The rearrangement links TRBV19 to TRBJ2-3, with 9 bases fitting TRBD1. V lost 8 bases to trimming and J lost 3 bases; unmatched junction nucleotides: 9. This CDR3 has 15 residues. Germline values: CDR1 LNHDA, CDR2 SQIVND (reference sequence). CDR3 loop: CASSGQGGRTDTQYF. DNA for the CDR3: TGTGCCAGTTCGGGACAGGGTGGAAGGACAGATACGCAGTATTTT.

The CDR3 protein is CASTLTGMNNSPLHF. DNA for the CDR3: TGTGCCAGCACCCTAACAGGGATGAATAATTCACCCCTCCACTTT. The chain carries TRBV13 and TRBJ1-6, with D possibly matching TRBD1 (6 bases). V was pared by 7 bases and J by 5 bases, with 15 bases between. CDR3 length: 15 residues. Germline CDR1 reads PRHDT; CDR2 reads FYEKMQ (reference sequence).

The CDR3 is CASKGGAEAFF. In DNA, the CDR3 is TGTGCCAGCAAGGGGGGGGCTGAAGCTTTCTTT. The chain recombines TRBV2 with TRBJ1-1, with a tentative D call TRBD1 (6 bases). Germline V gene data show CDR1 as SNHLY and CDR2 as FYNNEI. V was pared by 7 bases and J by 6 bases, with 9 bases between. The CDR3 sequence is 11 residues long.

The chain has TRBV19 and TRBJ2-7; TRBD2 matches at 7 bases. The CDR3 has 15 amino acids. Per germline, CDR1 LNHDA and CDR2 SQIVND (reference sequence). The V gene end was trimmed by 4 bases and the J gene end by 3 bases; junction bases not matched to a gene: 9. In DNA, the CDR3 is TGTGCCAGTAGTACGACTTCTTCTAGCGGCTACGAGCAGTACTTC. Translated: CASSTTSSSGYEQYF. Supplemented by reference TRBV19 and TRBJ2-7, the full variable domain reads DGGITQSPKYLFRKEGQNVTLSCEQNLNHDAMYWYRQDPGQGLRLIYYSQIVNDFQKGDIAEGYSVSREKKESFPLTVTSAQKNPTAFYLCASSTTSSSGYEQYFGPGTRLTVT.

The genes are TRBV5-6 and TRBJ1-2; D might be TRBD1 (5 bases). The CDR3 sequence is 14 residues long. The V gene's germline CDR1 is SGHDT and CDR2 YYEEEE. V lost 3 bases to trimming and J lost 8 bases, with 17 bases between them. Here the CDR3 reads CASSSTGELRGYTF. The CDR3, as DNA: TGTGCCAGCAGCTCGACGGGGGAGTTGCGCGGCTACACCTTC.

The V gene is TRBV15, the J gene TRBJ1-5; D is ambiguous. Trimming pared 3 bases from V and 2 bases from J, leaving 8 bases between. Germline CDR1 and CDR2: LNHNV and YYDKDF (reference sequence). The CDR3 consists of 14 residues. The CDR3 nucleotides are TGTGCCACCAGCAGTGCCCGAGGCAATCAGCCCCAGCATTTT. Its translation: CATSSARGNQPQHF. Looking up the rest from reference TRBV15 and TRBJ1-5 gives the full variable domain: DAMVIQNPRYQVTQFGKPVTLSCSQTLNHNVMYWYQQKSSQAPKLLFHYYDKDFNNEADTPDNFQSRRPNTSFCFLDIRSPGLGDTAMYLCATSSARGNQPQHFGDGTRLSIL.

The chain carries TRBV5-1 and TRBJ2-5; perhaps TRBD2 as D (7 bases). Germline V gene lookup returns CDR1 SGHRS and CDR2 YFSETQ. V was cut by 0 bases and J by 5 bases, with 17 bases left in between. This CDR3 has 16 amino acids. This chain's CDR3 is CASSLVLAGAGETQYF. CDR3 sequence (DNA): TGCGCCAGCAGCTTGGTATTGGCGGGGGCTGGGGAGACCCAGTACTTC.

The gene calls are TRBV9 and TRBJ2-1, with TRBD2 identical over 9 bases. V lost 4 bases to trimming and J lost 5 bases; unmatched junction nucleotides: 4. Germline CDR1 SGDLS, CDR2 YYNGEE. This CDR3 spans 14 amino acids. The CDR3, as DNA: TGTGCCAGCAGCCCTTGGACTAGCGACAATGAGCAGTTCTTC. Translated: CASSPWTSDNEQFF.

The chain joins TRBV27 to TRBJ1-2; D may be TRBD1 (5 bases). The V end was cut by 0 bases, the J end by 3 bases, with 11 bases between. The CDR3 runs to 15 residues. The germline CDR1 and CDR2 sequences are MNHEY and SMNVEV (reference sequence). The CDR3 reads CASSLSVDSYYGYTF. Here the CDR3 DNA reads TGTGCCAGCAGTTTATCGGTCGACAGCTACTATGGCTACACCTTC.

The CDR3 nucleotides read TGTGCCAGCTCACGAGGATCGACAGGGCCCTATGGCTACACCTTC. It encodes CASSRGSTGPYGYTF. The chain joins TRBV18 to TRBJ1-2, with TRBD1 matching 7 bases. The J segment lost 4 bases and the V segment lost 4 bases, leaving 9 bases of the junction unmatched. The CDR3 loop spans 15 amino acids. Germline V gene lookup returns CDR1 KGHSH and CDR2 LQKENI. The variable domain in full, with the rest retrieved from reference TRBV18 and TRBJ1-2, is NAGVMQNPRHLVRRRGQEARLRCSPMKGHSHVYWYRQLPEEGLKFMVYLQKENIIDESGMPKERFSAEFPKEGPSILRIQQVVRGDSAAYFCASSRGSTGPYGYTFGSGTRLTVV.

The V and J genes are TRBV12-3 or TRBV12-4 and TRBJ1-2, with D hard to call. CDR3 length: 12 amino acids. The V gene lost 6 bases and the J gene lost 9 bases, with 14 bases spanning the gap. CDR3 residues: CASSPPTGSYTF. The CDR3 coding sequence is TGTGCCAGCAGCCCACCGACGGGAAGCTACACCTTC.